One T cell receptor beta chain is described in this entry. Antigen: not known. A much more abundant neighbour one base away suggests this may be a read error. The data originate from a study of blood T cells in healthy people across ages. Study-level results: Older age went with lower TCR beta diversity per million T cells, in a roughly linear way. Fewer expanded clones and more diversity marked long-lived versus aged donors.

Sample-barcoded 5' priming and a J-beta primer mix drove a second PCR of about 6 to 12 cycles. TCRdb reanalysed the 5' RACE reads using MiXCR and keeps one entry per CDR3 protein. The sample includes roughly 2 million distinct CDR3 sequences, roughly 52% seen only once; the top ten take roughly 2%. Trimming shortened V by 9 bases and J by 13 bases, and 22 bases separated the two germline ends. There are 13 residues in the CDR3. This chain uses TRBV12-3 or TRBV12-4 with TRBJ2-4, with no clear D. The TCR was taken from a woman in her thirties or forties in good health. Sequenced material: blood. CDR3 in amino acids: CASLQEPLYGQYF. CDR3 nucleotides: TGTGCCAGTCTCCAGGAGCCCCTTTACGGGCAGTACTTC.